This T cell receptor (beta chain) originates from a study of shared clonotypes between healthy human individuals. The wider study: Donors were a couple of women and a few men aged 18 to 49.

Produced via immunoSEQ multiplex PCR; TCRdb's table is partial and in-frame only. The top ten hold approximately 0.38% of the sample, which has 1.6 million or so clones, 98% seen once. There are 17 residues in the CDR3. From germline, CDR1 is SGHDT and CDR2 YYEEEE. V gave up 1 base and J gave up 3 bases; unmatched junction bases: 12. This receptor was obtained from a man between 25 and 39 years old in good health. The chain combines TRBV5-6 with TRBJ2-7; 8 positions match TRBD1. Sequencing used naive CD4+ T cells sorted from blood. Subset in this sample: CD45RA+ positively selected. The CDR3 DNA follows: TGTGCCAGCAGCTTGCCCCGGACAGGGATCACTTTCTACGAGCAGTACTTC. This encodes CASSLPRTGITFYEQYF. Using reference TRBV5-6 and TRBJ2-7 for the parts outside the CDR3, the full variable domain is DAGVTQSPTHLIKTRGQQVTLRCSPKSGHDTVSWYQQALGQGPQFIFQYYEEEERQRGNFPDRFSGHQFPNYSSELNVNALLLGDSALYLCASSLPRTGITFYEQYFGPGTRLTVT.